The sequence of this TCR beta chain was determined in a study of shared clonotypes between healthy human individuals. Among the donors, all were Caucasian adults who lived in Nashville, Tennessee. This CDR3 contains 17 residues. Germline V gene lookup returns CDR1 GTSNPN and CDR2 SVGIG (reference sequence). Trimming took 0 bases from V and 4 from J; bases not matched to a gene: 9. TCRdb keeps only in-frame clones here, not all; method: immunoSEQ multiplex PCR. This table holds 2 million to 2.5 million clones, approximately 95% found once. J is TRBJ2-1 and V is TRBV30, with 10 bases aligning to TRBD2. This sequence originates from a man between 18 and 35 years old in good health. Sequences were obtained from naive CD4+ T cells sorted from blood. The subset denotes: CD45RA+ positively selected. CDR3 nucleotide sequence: TGTGCCTGGAGTGTTCGACTAGCGGGCCACCGTTACAATGAGCAGTTCTTC. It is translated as CAWSVRLAGHRYNEQFF.